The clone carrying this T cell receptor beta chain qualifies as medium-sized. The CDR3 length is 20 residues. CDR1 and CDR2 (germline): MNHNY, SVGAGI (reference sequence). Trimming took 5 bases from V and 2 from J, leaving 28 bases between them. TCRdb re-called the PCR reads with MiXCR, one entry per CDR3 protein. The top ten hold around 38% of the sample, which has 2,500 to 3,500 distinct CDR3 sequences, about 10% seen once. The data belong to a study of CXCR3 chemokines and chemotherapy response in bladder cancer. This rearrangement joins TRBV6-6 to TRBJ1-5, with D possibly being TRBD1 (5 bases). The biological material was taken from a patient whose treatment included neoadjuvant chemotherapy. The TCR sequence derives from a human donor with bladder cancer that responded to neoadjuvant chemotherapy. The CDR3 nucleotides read TGTGCCAGCAGTACCCTGGGGCCGGCCCCGGGACTGCTGGGCAATCAGCCCCAGCATTTT. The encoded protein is CASSTLGPAPGLLGNQPQHF.